These 13 T cell receptor delta chains originate from one sample sequenced in a study of gamma-delta chains in newborns, infants, children (dated by TCRdb to about 2019). This sample was sequenced with an Illumina MiSeq. TCRdb called clones from the public reads with CATT, and repeated DNA sequences were later combined into one row. The sample yields 5,200 or so delta-chain clones; about 3% were counted once. The top ten constitute approximately 16% of the sample. The material sequenced was blood. Receptors were obtained from a child who was a newborn, infant or young child, either healthy, febrile or measles-vaccinated (not recorded which).

Points on this clone: A far more abundant clone sits one base away, making this likely a read error. The sample carries other DNA sequences with the same CDR3. V usage is TRDV2 and J usage is TRDJ3, with TRDD3 matching 13 bases. V shed 4 bases and J 2 bases; nucleotides not matched to a gene: 7. The CDR3 has 19 amino acids. The germline CDR1 and CDR2 sequences are GEAIGNYY and EKD. Here the CDR3 reads CACDDTGGYVTWDTRQMFF. The CDR3 DNA sequence: TGTGCCTGTGATGATACTGGGGGATACGTCACCTGGGACACCCGACAGATGTTTTTC.

This clone turned up a few times. The protein TCRdb gives is from a much larger clone and does not agree with this DNA's translation at residue 15, likely a read error; the protein shown here comes from the DNA. The rearrangement joins TRDV2 to TRDJ3; 9 positions match TRDD3. CDR3 length equals 17 residues. In germline, CDR1 is GEAIGNYY, CDR2 EKD. CDR3 residues: CACDILGDFWDTRQTFF. The CDR3 coding sequence is TGTGCCTGTGACATACTGGGGGACTTCTGGGACACCCGACAGACGTTTTTC.

This clone turned up a few times. The TCRdb protein, from a much larger clone, departs from this DNA's translation at residue 11, likely by read error; the protein shown derives from the DNA. This chain joins TRDV2 and TRDJ3; 10 bases match TRDD3. The CDR3 sequence is 18 residues long. CDR1 and CDR2 (germline): GEAIGNYY, EKD. J lost 5 bases, V lost 0 bases, and 6 bases had no gene match. Here the CDR3 DNA reads TGTGCCTGTGACACCGTTGGGGGATACTCAAGGGACACCCGACAGATGTTTTTC. Amino acids: CACDTVGGYSRDTRQMFF.

This clone was counted between two and nine times. The TCRdb record carries a much larger clone's protein, which differs from this DNA's translation at residue 5; a read error is the likely cause, and the protein listed here is the DNA translation. Here the CDR3 DNA reads TGTGCCTGTGACATCGGTACTGGGGGGTACACCGATAAACTCATCTTT. It encodes CACDIGTGGYTDKLIF. The J gene is TRDJ1, the V gene TRDV2; 8 positions agree with TRDD3. The V and J ends lost 2 bases and 0 bases, in that order; junction bases with no gene match: 7. Germline V lookup: CDR1 GEAIGNYY, CDR2 EKD. The CDR3 spans 16 residues.

This clone was observed a handful of times. The likely explanation is a read error, given a far larger clone one base away. This sample also contains other DNA sequences that code for the same CDR3. The chain combines TRAV29/DV5 with TRDJ1; 11 bases are shared with TRDD3. Germline V gene data show CDR1 as NSMFDY and CDR2 as ISSIKDK. The CDR3 consists of 22 residues. The DNA for the CDR3 is TGTGCAGCGAGCGCGCGTCCCTACTCGTACGTACTGGGGGATAAAGTTACCGATAAACTCATCTTT. Translating gives CAASARPYSYVLGDKVTDKLIF.

Only a few counts were recorded for this clone. With only one base between it and a far larger clone, this is likely a read error. The CDR3: CALDEAGRDRTAQLFF. The CDR3 region has the DNA TGTGCTCTTGATGAGGCCGGCCGGGATAGGACAGCACAACTCTTCTTT. The chain links TRDV1 to TRDJ2, with D possibly being TRDD3 (6 bases). Looked up from germline, CDR1 is TSWWSYY and CDR2 is QGS. The CDR3 length is 16 residues. Trimming left V 7 bases short and J 4 bases short, with 19 bases between.

This chain's CDR3 is CALGVNMGDTLVTDKLIF. CDR3 sequence (DNA): TGTGCTCTTGGGGTAAACATGGGTGATACGCTAGTAACCGATAAACTCATCTTT. The rearrangement links TRDV1 to TRDJ1; D may be TRDD3 (6 bases). The germline V and J ends were trimmed by 4 bases and 2 bases, with 23 bases remaining between them. The germline V gene encodes CDR1 TSWWSYY and CDR2 QGS. The CDR3 has 18 residues.

As to this clone: The protein TCRdb lists belongs to a much larger clone and differs from this DNA's translation at residue 17, which points to a read error; the protein shown is made from the DNA. The chain employs TRDV2 and TRDJ3, with 8 bases that match TRDD3. There are 19 residues in the CDR3. CDR1 and CDR2 from the germline V gene are GEAIGNYY and EKD. The CDR3 DNA is TGTGCCTGTGACACCGTACTGGGGGCCAGCTCCTGGGACACCCGACAGACGTTTTTC. It yields the protein CACDTVLGASSWDTRQTFF.

This clone was counted only a few times. The translation of this DNA and the TCRdb protein of a much larger clone differ at residue 6, probably owing to a read error; the protein shown here is translated from the DNA. V gene TRDV2 combines with J gene TRDJ2, with 13 bases lining up with TRDD3. V dropped 0 bases and J dropped 10; count of bases not matched to a gene: 7. The germline V gene has CDR1 GEAIGNYY and CDR2 EKD. CDR3 size: 16 residues. This CDR3 is CACDTIHWGIRGQLFF. CDR3 sequence (DNA): TGTGCCTGTGACACCATACACTGGGGGATACGTGGACAACTCTTCTTT.

For this clone: The likely explanation is a read error, given a far larger clone one base away. The J gene is TRDJ3, the V gene TRDV2; 9 bases map to TRDD3. V lost 3 bases to trimming and J lost 8 bases; unmatched junction nucleotides: 4. This CDR3 has 15 residues. Germline V lookup: CDR1 GEAIGNYY, CDR2 EKD. CDR3 residues: CACDAAGGYTRQMFF. CDR3 DNA sequence: TGTGCCTGTGACGCCGCTGGGGGATACACCCGACAGATGTTTTTC.

In its sample, this clone was seen a few times. With only one base between it and a far larger clone, this is likely a read error. The genes are TRDV2 and TRDJ2, with a weak D call TRDD3 (5 bases). The CDR3 covers 15 residues. Trimming took 5 bases from V and 0 from J, leaving 12 bases between them. Germline values: CDR1 GEAIGNYY, CDR2 EKD. CDR3 in DNA: TGTGCCTGTGTCAGTGGGGCCTCTTTGACAGCACAACTCTTCTTT. It codes for CACVSGASLTAQLFF.

Remarks on this clone: At residue 10, the TCRdb protein and translated DNA are inconsistent; the protein given comes from the DNA. This chain uses TRDV1 with TRDJ1; D is perhaps TRDD3 (5 bases). Germline CDR1 reads TSWWSYY; CDR2 reads QGS. The CDR3 consists of 18 residues. V was shortened by 2 bases and J by 0 bases, with 19 bases between the two germline ends. The CDR3 DNA is TGTGCTCTTGGGGAATTTTCTGGGCTGGAGCCGTACACCGATAAACTCATCTTT. This translates into CALGEFSGLEPYTDKLIF.

Only a few counts were recorded for this clone. Since a far larger clone is one base different, this is likely a read error. Distinct nucleotide sequences in the sample also encode this CDR3. The chain links TRDV2 to TRDJ3, with D possibly being TRDD3 (5 bases). Per the germline V gene, CDR1 is GEAIGNYY and CDR2 is EKD. This CDR3 has 19 amino acids. Written as DNA, the CDR3 is TGTGCCTGCGACACCGTGAGGGATTCTACATCCTGGGACACCCGACAGATGTTTTTC. Protein sequence: CACDTVRDSTSWDTRQMFF.